The next 31 T cell receptor beta chains were all read from a single sample in a study of T cell responses to AZD1222 COVID-19 vaccine (dated by TCRdb to about 2021). The time point tag for this specimen amounts to: baseline before first vaccination. According to the study, the label for this sample's treatment or condition signals: meningococcal conjugate vaccine given as trial control. The library came from the immunoSEQ multiplex PCR assay. The immuneACCESS repertoire file appears here via TCRdb, limited to in-frame rearrangements. These files lack a portion of the clones; in checked studies, under half of the deficit traces to unresolved V genes, and the cause of the others is not known. The sample profile shows about 140,000 clones; 85% to 95% of them were found once. The top ten clonotypes cover around 0.85% of the sample. The material sequenced was peripheral blood, taken on day 0 of MenACWY control vaccination. These receptors were collected from an adult in good health.

This chain connects TRBV9 to TRBJ1-2; D gene unclear. The CDR3 covers 13 residues. Germline V lookup: CDR1 SGDLS, CDR2 YYNGEE. V was shortened by 1 base and J by 8 bases, with 12 bases between the two germline ends. The CDR3 DNA is TGTGCCAGCAGCGTAATGGGAGCGGGGGGCTACACCTTC. Its protein product is CASSVMGAGGYTF.

This rearrangement joins TRBV18 to TRBJ2-7; unclear D gene. CDR1 KGHSH and CDR2 LQKENI come from the germline V gene. The CDR3 runs to 12 residues. V lost 5 bases, J lost 2 bases, and 7 bases lay in between. The CDR3 sequence is CASSNSPYEQYF. The CDR3 nucleotides are TGTGCCAGCTCAAACAGCCCCTACGAGCAGTACTTC.

The chain uses TRBV25-1 and TRBJ2-1, with 12 positions matching TRBD2. The V gene's germline CDR1 is MGHDK and CDR2 SYGVNS. V shed 6 bases, J shed 7 bases, and the junction held 4 bases outside the gene matches. CDR3 length equals 14 residues. The CDR3 nucleotides are TGTGCCAGCAGCTCTAGCGGGAGGGGGAATGAGCAGTTCTTC. Translated: CASSSSGRGNEQFF.

This chain joins TRBV29-1 and TRBJ1-2; D may be TRBD1 (5 bases). The CDR3 covers 13 residues. The V gene's germline CDR1 is SQVTM and CDR2 ANQGSEA. Between the trimmed V and J ends, which lost 0 bases and 7 bases, there was a span of 12 bases. The CDR3 DNA is TGCAGCGTTGAAGATCGCTGGCAGGGTGGCTACACCTTC. Protein product: CSVEDRWQGGYTF.

This rearrangement joins TRBV15 to TRBJ2-7; 10 bases match TRBD2. The CDR3 runs to 14 residues. In germline, CDR1 is LNHNV, CDR2 YYDKDF (reference sequence). The V gene end was trimmed by 3 bases and the J gene end by 5 bases; junction bases not matched to a gene: 4. The CDR3 loop is CATSSGLADDEQYF. The CDR3 DNA reads TGTGCCACCAGCAGTGGACTAGCGGACGACGAGCAGTACTTC.

The J gene is TRBJ2-1, the V gene TRBV11-2; no reliable D call. V was cut by 1 base and J by 2 bases, with 9 bases left in between. This CDR3 spans 15 amino acids. CDR1 and CDR2 (germline): SGHAT, FQNNGV. The CDR3 sequence: CASSLGVAPYNEQFF. CDR3 coding DNA: TGTGCCAGCAGCTTAGGGGTGGCTCCCTACAATGAGCAGTTCTTC.

The chain uses TRBV21-1 and TRBJ2-3; the listed D gene, TRBD2, was not tested against the DNA. TRBV21-1 is termed a pseudogene. This CDR3 is built from 18 residues. The CDR3: CASSRNSRLANSTDTQYF. The CDR3 DNA sequence: TGTGCCAGCAGCAGAAACTCCAGACTAGCGAATAGCACAGATACGCAGTATTTT.

This chain connects TRBV24-1 to TRBJ2-5, with 9 bases identical to TRBD1. The CDR3 is made up of 15 amino acids. The junction had 6 bases not matched to a gene; V was cut back by 3 bases and J by 5 bases. Germline lookup yields CDR1 KGHDR and CDR2 SFDVKD. In DNA, the CDR3 is TGTGCCACCAGTGATAGACAGGGGGTCGTCGAGACCCAGTACTTC. Translating gives CATSDRQGVVETQYF.

This chain links TRBV5-6 with TRBJ1-1; D is perhaps TRBD1 (5 bases). This CDR3 contains 14 residues. Trimming removed 1 base from V and 9 bases from J, with 16 bases in between. Germline CDR1 and CDR2: SGHDT and YYEEEE. The CDR3 nucleotides read TGTGCCAGCAGCTTGCATCCCAGACAGTTTCAAGCTTTCTTT. Translating gives CASSLHPRQFQAFF.

The CDR3 spells CATSDFRDGYTF. The CDR3, as DNA: TGTGCCACCAGTGATTTCAGGGATGGCTACACCTTC. This chain links TRBV24-1 with TRBJ1-2, with a possible D match to TRBD1 (5 bases). V dropped 1 base and J dropped 6 bases, with 5 bases sitting between them. The CDR3 runs 12 residues. CDR1 and CDR2 from the germline V gene are KGHDR and SFDVKD.

This chain links TRBV4-3 with TRBJ2-2, with TRBD2 matching over 8 bases. V shed 3 bases and J 5 bases; nucleotides not matched to a gene: 5. The CDR3 contains 15 residues. Germline values: CDR1 LGHNA, CDR2 YSLEER. The CDR3 loop reads CASSHERGLTGELFF. CDR3 in DNA: TGCGCCAGCAGCCATGAGCGGGGGCTTACCGGGGAGCTGTTTTTT.

The chain carries TRBV5-4 and TRBJ2-7; D is possibly TRBD1 (6 bases). The CDR3 loop spans 15 amino acids. The germline gives CDR1 SGHNT, CDR2 YYREEE (reference sequence). V was clipped by 4 bases and J by 6 bases, with 20 bases between them. Here the CDR3 reads CASSTYPREGGEQYF. CDR3 sequence (DNA): TGTGCCAGCAGCACCTACCCCAGGGAAGGGGGCGAGCAGTACTTC.

This clone was detected only once. The rearrangement joins TRBV6-2 or TRBV6-3 to TRBJ2-1; 8 nucleotides line up with TRBD2. In germline, CDR1 is MNHEY, CDR2 SVGEGT. The CDR3 is made up of 15 amino acids. With 4 bases clipped from V and 4 bases from J, the junction kept 6 bases outside the gene matches. In nucleotides, the CDR3 is TGTGCCAGCAGTTTTCTCGCGGGAGGTTACAATGAGCAGTTCTTC. Protein: CASSFLAGGYNEQFF.

The CDR3 region is CASSSIDRDYGYTF. The CDR3 DNA reads TGTGCCAGCTCATCTATAGACAGGGACTATGGCTACACCTTC. The chain has TRBV18 and TRBJ1-2, with TRBD1 matching over 7 bases. V was pared by 5 bases and J by 3 bases, with 6 bases of the junction left unmatched. This CDR3 comprises 14 residues. In germline, CDR1 is KGHSH, CDR2 LQKENI. Full variable domain (rest looked up from reference TRBV18 and TRBJ1-2): NAGVMQNPRHLVRRRGQEARLRCSPMKGHSHVYWYRQLPEEGLKFMVYLQKENIIDESGMPKERFSAEFPKEGPSILRIQQVVRGDSAAYFCASSSIDRDYGYTFGSGTRLTVV.

This chain uses TRBV7-2 with TRBJ2-7; a possible D gene is TRBD1 (5 bases). Germline CDR1 and CDR2: SGHTA and FQGNSA. The CDR3 loop spans 14 amino acids. The ends were cut back, 3 bases at V and 3 bases at J, with 12 bases in the middle. CDR3 DNA sequence: TGTGCCAGCAGCTTCGGCCCAGGGATCTACGAGCAGTACTTC. This codes for CASSFGPGIYEQYF.

V and J are TRBV7-9 and TRBJ2-7; 8 bases line up with TRBD2. In germline, CDR1 is SEHNR, CDR2 FQNEAQ (reference sequence). The CDR3 totals 15 residues. V was pared by 5 bases and J by 1 base, with 7 bases of the junction left unmatched. The CDR3 sequence: CASSRFSGESYEQYF. As DNA, the CDR3 is TGTGCCAGCAGCCGCTTTAGCGGGGAGTCCTACGAGCAGTACTTC.

The chain has TRBV24-1 and TRBJ1-5, with 7 bases fitting TRBD1. The CDR3 runs 13 residues. Per the germline V gene, CDR1 is KGHDR and CDR2 is SFDVKD. The junction had 1 base not matched to a gene; V was cut back by 4 bases and J by 5 bases. CDR3 sequence (DNA): TGTGCCACCAGTGACACAGGGGATCAGCCCCAGCATTTT. It is translated as CATSDTGDQPQHF.

This rearrangement joins TRBV28 to TRBJ2-1; 12 bases are a match to TRBD2. The J segment lost 1 base and the V segment lost 5 bases, leaving 3 bases of the junction unmatched. The germline V gene has CDR1 MDHEN and CDR2 SYDVKM. The CDR3 is made up of 16 amino acids. The CDR3 here is CASSPTSGRSYNEQFF. CDR3 in DNA: TGTGCCAGCAGTCCGACTAGCGGGAGATCCTACAATGAGCAGTTCTTC.

The gene calls are TRBV7-2 and TRBJ1-2, with TRBD1 as a possible D gene (5 bases). Trimming removed 3 bases from V and 4 bases from J, with 12 bases in between. Germline V lookup: CDR1 SGHTA, CDR2 FQGNSA. The CDR3 extends over 14 amino acids. The CDR3 nucleotides read TGTGCCAGCAGCTTGGGGGGATCGGTCTATGGCTACACCTTC. Amino acid sequence: CASSLGGSVYGYTF.

V is TRBV5-1 and J is TRBJ1-3; TRBD1 matches at 7 bases. This CDR3 is 15 amino acids long. V was pared by 0 bases and J by 3 bases, with 3 bases of the junction left unmatched. Per the germline V gene, CDR1 is SGHRS and CDR2 is YFSETQ. The CDR3 DNA is TGCGCCAGCAGCTTGGAGGGGGCGCTTGGAAACACCATATATTTT. It translates to CASSLEGALGNTIYF.

The chain recombines TRBV7-9 with TRBJ1-4; D uncertain. CDR1 and CDR2 from the germline V gene are SEHNR and FQNEAQ (reference sequence). CDR3 length equals 14 residues. The germline V and J ends were trimmed by 4 bases and 0 bases, with 6 bases remaining between them. The CDR3 coding sequence is TGTGCCAGCAGCTACACATCAACTAATGAAAAACTGTTTTTT. This translates into CASSYTSTNEKLFF.

This chain connects TRBV5-6 to TRBJ1-2; D gene unclear. The CDR3 has 13 amino acids. Germline CDR1 SGHDT, CDR2 YYEEEE. V lost 1 base to trimming and J lost 5 bases, with 9 bases between them. CDR3 loop: CASSLQGRYGYTF. For the CDR3, the DNA is TGTGCCAGCAGCTTGCAAGGACGGTATGGCTACACCTTC.

This clone has a single count. The V and J genes are TRBV28 and TRBJ1-1; TRBD1 matches at 8 bases. V lost 4 bases and J lost 1; bases outside the gene matches: 2. The CDR3 length is 14 residues. CDR1 is MDHEN, CDR2 SYDVKM, per germline. The CDR3 region has the DNA TGTGCCAGCAGTTCCGGGACAGGGAACACTGAAGCTTTCTTT. As protein: CASSSGTGNTEAFF.

This chain uses TRBV27 with TRBJ1-5, with TRBD1 matching 10 bases. Germline CDR1 MNHEY, CDR2 SMNVEV (reference sequence). Trimming at V came to 4 bases and at J to 2 bases, leaving 5 bases not matched to a gene. The CDR3 loop spans 16 amino acids. This CDR3 reads CASSSIGTGGNQPQHF. Written as DNA, the CDR3 is TGTGCCAGCAGTTCCATCGGGACAGGGGGCAATCAGCCCCAGCATTTT.

The table lists this clone with a few counts. This chain joins TRBV25-1 and TRBJ2-6, with D tentatively TRBD1 (5 bases). Per the germline V gene, CDR1 is MGHDK and CDR2 is SYGVNS. The V gene lost 2 bases and the J gene lost 2 bases, with 7 bases spanning the gap. The CDR3 is 15 residues long. The CDR3 is CASSEPGTGANVLTF. For the CDR3, the DNA is TGTGCCAGCAGTGAACCAGGGACTGGGGCCAACGTCCTGACTTTC.

Comments on this clone: The sample has other DNA sequences that encode this CDR3 too. The chain joins TRBV7-8 to TRBJ1-5, with TRBD1 identical over 8 bases. This CDR3 spans 15 amino acids. Germline V gene data show CDR1 as SGHVS and CDR2 as FQNEAQ. Trimming took 4 bases from V and 9 from J; bases not matched to a gene: 11. The CDR3 nucleotides read TGTGCCAGCAGCTCCACGGGACAGGCCCTGGGGCCCCAGCATTTT. Translated, it gives CASSSTGQALGPQHF.

The chain is built from TRBV7-3 and TRBJ2-1; TRBD2 matches at 7 bases. Germline V gene sequence: CDR1 SGHTA, CDR2 FQGTGA. This CDR3 has 15 residues. V was pared by 2 bases and J by 4 bases, with 5 bases of the junction left unmatched. CDR3 protein: CASSLHAGEYNEQFF. The DNA for the CDR3 is TGTGCCAGCAGCTTACACGCGGGGGAATACAATGAGCAGTTCTTC.

The rearrangement uses TRBV11-2 and TRBJ1-1; 8 bases map to TRBD1. This CDR3 comprises 16 residues. V lost 2 bases to trimming and J lost 0 bases; unmatched junction nucleotides: 5. Per the germline V gene, CDR1 is SGHAT and CDR2 is FQNNGV. In DNA, the CDR3 is TGTGCCAGCAGCTTATCAGGGGGCCCCCTGAACACTGAAGCTTTCTTT. Amino acid sequence: CASSLSGGPLNTEAFF. Drawing the rest from reference TRBV11-2 and TRBJ1-1, the complete variable domain is EAGVAQSPRYKIIEKRQSVAFWCNPISGHATLYWYQQILGQGPKLLIQFQNNGVVDDSQLPKDRFSAERLKGVDSTLKIQPAKLEDSAVYLCASSLSGGPLNTEAFFGQGTRLTVV.

As for this clone: The sample has other DNA sequences that encode this CDR3 too. The chain couples TRBV5-1 to TRBJ1-2; weak D call: TRBD1 (5 bases). V was shortened by 0 bases and J by 4 bases, with 7 bases between the two germline ends. Germline assignment: CDR1 SGHRS and CDR2 YFSETQ. The CDR3 length is 13 residues. CDR3: CASSLGGGYGYTF. The CDR3 coding sequence is TGCGCCAGCAGCTTGGGGGGCGGCTATGGCTACACCTTC.

The chain is built from TRBV7-6 and TRBJ1-1, with D hard to call. Germline V gene sequence: CDR1 SGHVS, CDR2 FNYEAQ. The germline V and J ends were trimmed by 3 bases and 0 bases, with 8 bases remaining between them. This CDR3 spans 14 amino acids. The CDR3 nucleotides are TGTGCCAGCAGCTTCCCAACCTTGAACACTGAAGCTTTCTTT. Translating gives CASSFPTLNTEAFF.

The genes are TRBV19 and TRBJ1-1; TRBD1 might be the D (6 bases). Trimming took off 6 bases at V and 5 bases at J, with 13 bases between the two ends. The CDR3 is 13 amino acids. CDR1 is LNHDA and CDR2 is SQIVND in the germline V gene (reference sequence). CDR3: CASSQGGRTEAFF. The CDR3 coding sequence is TGTGCCAGTAGCCAAGGGGGGCGGACTGAAGCTTTCTTT.